These 10 T cell receptor beta chains came from one sample sequenced in a study of T cell clones after liver transplantation. Repertoires were generated with immunoSEQ multiplex PCR, while TCRdb's copy carries only in-frame clones and drops some. The sample shows some 120,000 clones, about nine tenths of them seen only once. The material was CD4+ T cells from blood, obtained 12 months after liver transplant. The receptors here all came from a human patient who received a liver transplant. Some T cells may have come from the graft donor.

This sequence joins TRBV5-1 and TRBJ2-1, with 8 bases that match TRBD2. This CDR3 contains 14 residues. Germline-derived CDR1 and CDR2 are SGHRS and YFSETQ. J was trimmed by 6 bases and V by 8 bases; bases with no gene match: 10. The CDR3 DNA sequence: TGCGCCAGTCGGGATCTAGCGGGTCCCAATGAGCAGTTCTTC. Amino acid sequence: CASRDLAGPNEQFF.

This chain uses TRBV7-2 with TRBJ2-7; 9 nucleotides agree with TRBD1. V was pared by 3 bases and J by 1 base, with 4 bases of the junction left unmatched. The CDR3 is made up of 15 amino acids. Germline CDR1 SGHTA, CDR2 FQGNSA. In DNA form, the CDR3 reads TGTGCCAGCAGCTTTTTGGACAGGGGATCCTACGAGCAGTACTTC. Translated, it gives CASSFLDRGSYEQYF. The full variable domain, in which reference TRBV7-2 and TRBJ2-7 provide the parts outside the CDR3, is GAGVSQSPSNKVTEKGKDVELRCDPISGHTALYWYRQSLGQGLEFLIYFQGNSAPDKSGLPSDRFSAERTGGSVSTLTIQRTQQEDSAVYLCASSFLDRGSYEQYFGPGTRLTVT.

The rearrangement links TRBV5-6 to TRBJ1-6; the D is unclear. V was shortened by 4 bases and J by 9 bases, with 17 bases between the two germline ends. The CDR3 extends over 15 amino acids. Germline CDR1 reads SGHDT; CDR2 reads YYEEEE. CDR3 protein: CASSRGGAVGSPLHF. The CDR3 coding sequence is TGTGCCAGCAGCCGCGGCGGAGCAGTCGGTTCACCCCTCCACTTT. The whole variable domain, remainder taken from reference TRBV5-6 and TRBJ1-6, is DAGVTQSPTHLIKTRGQQVTLRCSPKSGHDTVSWYQQALGQGPQFIFQYYEEEERQRGNFPDRFSGHQFPNYSSELNVNALLLGDSALYLCASSRGGAVGSPLHFGNGTRLTVT.

The chain uses TRBV2 and TRBJ1-2, with unresolved D. CDR1 SNHLY and CDR2 FYNNEI come from the germline V gene. Trimming removed 6 bases from V and 4 bases from J, with 6 bases in between. The CDR3 is made up of 11 amino acids. The CDR3 loop reads CASSGVYGYTF. CDR3 DNA sequence: TGTGCCAGCAGCGGAGTCTATGGCTACACCTTC.

This clone was observed once. The chain links TRBV29-1 to TRBJ2-6, with 8 bases fitting TRBD1. This CDR3 region has 15 residues. V lost 5 bases to trimming and J lost 2 bases; unmatched junction nucleotides: 5. The germline V gene has CDR1 SQVTM and CDR2 ANQGSEA. CDR3 sequence: CSVLQGETGANVLTF. DNA for the CDR3: TGCAGCGTTTTACAGGGGGAGACTGGGGCCAACGTCCTGACTTTC. The variable domain in full, with the rest retrieved from reference TRBV29-1 and TRBJ2-6, is SAVISQKPSRDICQRGTSLTIQCQVDSQVTMMFWYRQQPGQSLTLIATANQGSEATYESGFVIDKFPISRPNLTFSTLTVSNMSPEDSSIYLCSVLQGETGANVLTFGAGSRLTVL.

V usage is TRBV7-2 and J usage is TRBJ1-3; D ambiguous. Trimming pared 0 bases from V and 4 bases from J, leaving 4 bases between. Germline V CDR1 and CDR2: SGHTA, FQGNSA. This CDR3 contains 13 residues. CDR3 sequence (DNA): TGTGCCAGCAGCTTAGCATTCGGAAACACCATATATTTT. Translating it yields CASSLAFGNTIYF.

The J gene is TRBJ2-1, the V gene TRBV9; D call uncertain. Germline CDR1 SGDLS, CDR2 YYNGEE. The CDR3 has 13 amino acids. V lost 4 bases and J lost 10, with 15 bases in between. CDR3 coding DNA: TGTGCCAGCAGCTTAACGGACGGCGCAGAGCAGTTCTTC. Protein sequence: CASSLTDGAEQFF.

The genes are TRBV12-5 and TRBJ2-1, with 12 bases that match TRBD2. The CDR3 runs to 17 residues. The V segment lost 0 bases and the J segment 7 bases; nucleotides outside the gene matches: 7. In germline, CDR1 is LGHNT, CDR2 FRNRAP. The CDR3 DNA reads TGTGCTAGTGGTTTGGTACCTAGCGGGAGGGCTGGTAATGAGCAGTTCTTC. Its translation is CASGLVPSGRAGNEQFF.

The chain links TRBV28 to TRBJ2-3; the match to TRBD1 covers 8 bases. The germline V gene encodes CDR1 MDHEN and CDR2 SYDVKM. The length of the CDR3 is 15 residues. The J segment lost 4 bases and the V segment lost 8 bases, leaving 11 bases of the junction unmatched. The CDR3: CASETRTGYSDTQYF. CDR3 nucleotides: TGTGCCAGCGAAACCCGGACAGGGTACTCAGATACGCAGTATTTT. The full variable domain, its missing parts supplied by reference TRBV28 and TRBJ2-3, is DVKVTQSSRYLVKRTGEKVFLECVQDMDHENMFWYRQDPGLGLRLIYFSYDVKMKEKGDIPEGYSVSREKKERFSLILESASTNQTSMYLCASETRTGYSDTQYFGPGTRLTVL.

The rearrangement uses TRBV6-5 and TRBJ2-7; 9 positions match TRBD2. V lost 2 bases to trimming and J lost 6 bases; unmatched junction nucleotides: 5. The CDR3 has 14 residues. The V gene's germline CDR1 is MNHEY and CDR2 SVGAGI. The DNA for the CDR3 is TGTGCCAGCAGTTACGGTGCGGGAGGGGGCGAGCAGTACTTC. Amino acid sequence: CASSYGAGGGEQYF.